The sequence of this TCR beta chain was determined in a study of cytomegalovirus exposure and HLA in healthy donors. Broader study findings: An analysis that came later showed most CMV-associated TCR beta chains appearing HLA-restricted. Usually a TCR sequence was rare, but some public TCRs were found in many donors. In vitro testing confirmed a few CMV-associated chains as specific for CMV antigens.

The PCR employed 60 Vbeta primers together with 13 Jbeta primers. TCRdb's table, derived via immunoSEQ multiplex PCR, lists solely in-frame clones and lacks some. Of roughly 230,000 clones in the sample, around nine tenths were seen once. To note about this clone: Its specificity is unknown.

The CDR3 runs to 17 residues. The V gene is TRBV1, the J gene TRBJ2-5; TRBD2 was called by the table and not checked on the DNA. TRBV1 is annotated as a pseudogene. The sequenced sample consisted of PBMCs. This clonotype originated in a girl aged 2 to 9 in good health and CMV-seronegative. The CDR3 DNA follows: TGCACCAGCAGCCAAGATAGTGTCGGGACTCATCAAGAGACCCAGTACTTC. The encoded protein is CTSSQDSVGTHQETQYF.